These 14 T cell receptor beta chains came from one sample sequenced in a study of cytomegalovirus exposure and HLA in healthy donors. Primers: 60 Vbeta forward and 13 Jbeta reverse. Data came from immunoSEQ multiplex PCR; TCRdb stores just in-frame clones and leaves some out. The table includes about 170,000 clones, approximately 80% detected once. Sequencing used PBMCs. These receptors originate from a female donor in good health and CMV-seronegative.

This clone was observed a single time. Other DNA sequences in the sample encode the same CDR3. This chain links TRBV7-2 with TRBJ1-2; a weak D match, TRBD1 (5 bases). V lost 5 bases, J lost 5 bases, and 9 bases lay in between. This CDR3 is built from 12 residues. From germline, CDR1 is SGHTA and CDR2 FQGNSA. CDR3 nucleotide sequence: TGTGCCAGCAGCCGACAGTCATATGGCTACACCTTC. The encoded protein is CASSRQSYGYTF.

The CDR3 region has the DNA TGTGCCAGCAGTTATTTTAGCGGGAGCTCCTACAATGAGCAGTTCTTC. Translation gives CASSYFSGSSYNEQFF. The rearrangement joins TRBV6-5 to TRBJ2-1; 9 nucleotides match TRBD2. Germline values: CDR1 MNHEY, CDR2 SVGAGI. V was pared by 3 bases and J by 0 bases, with 3 bases of the junction left unmatched. This CDR3 spans 16 amino acids.

This chain links TRBV18 with TRBJ2-5; D might be TRBD2 (6 bases). The germline gives CDR1 KGHSH, CDR2 LQKENI. This CDR3 spans 16 amino acids. The germline V and J ends were trimmed by 3 bases and 2 bases, with 16 bases remaining between them. CDR3 nucleotide sequence: TGTGCCAGCTCACCCCCGGCGGGGCCCCTGCAAGAGACCCAGTACTTC. Translating it yields CASSPPAGPLQETQYF.

V and J are TRBV27 and TRBJ2-5, with TRBD2 matching over 10 bases. This CDR3 is built from 18 residues. V gave up 6 bases and J gave up 2 bases; unmatched junction bases: 15. The germline CDR1 and CDR2 sequences are MNHEY and SMNVEV (reference sequence). CDR3: CASSSDRAIAGGQETQYF. The CDR3 DNA reads as TGTGCCAGCAGCTCCGACAGGGCGATAGCGGGGGGTCAAGAGACCCAGTACTTC.

V usage is TRBV7-6 and J usage is TRBJ2-1; D possibly corresponds to TRBD2 (6 bases). This CDR3 spans 15 amino acids. The germline CDR1 and CDR2 sequences are SGHVS and FNYEAQ. Trimming cost V 2 bases and J 5 bases, with 13 bases left between them. DNA for the CDR3: TGTGCCAGCAGCTTAACCGGGAGTCGGGACAATGAGCAGTTCTTC. Translated, it gives CASSLTGSRDNEQFF.

The chain links TRBV7-2 to TRBJ2-7; 12 bases align to TRBD2. V lost 5 bases to trimming and J lost 3 bases; unmatched junction nucleotides: 5. The germline V gene has CDR1 SGHTA and CDR2 FQGNSA. The CDR3 totals 15 residues. CDR3 in DNA: TGTGCCAGCAGCCTAAGGACTAGCGGGAACTACGAGCAGTACTTC. Protein sequence: CASSLRTSGNYEQYF.

In this sample, this clone turned up a few times. This chain joins TRBV4-3 and TRBJ1-2; D call uncertain. CDR1 and CDR2 from the germline V gene are LGHNA and YSLEER. CDR3 length: 15 amino acids. V lost 0 bases and J lost 6, with 14 bases in between. This CDR3 is CASSQEARVEHGYTF. The CDR3 coding sequence is TGCGCCAGCAGCCAAGAGGCACGGGTAGAACATGGCTACACCTTC.

The chain couples TRBV5-8 to TRBJ2-3, with TRBD1 matching 7 bases. Trimming removed 1 base from V and 2 bases from J; junction bases left unmatched: 4. The CDR3 is 15 residues long. CDR1 is SGHTS and CDR2 is YDEGEE in the germline V gene. The CDR3 DNA is TGTGCCAGCAGCTTGTTGGGACAGCTCACAGATACGCAGTATTTT. It encodes CASSLLGQLTDTQYF.

The chain joins TRBV5-1 to TRBJ1-1; TRBD1 agrees at 7 bases. Germline V gene sequence: CDR1 SGHRS, CDR2 YFSETQ. There are 20 residues in the CDR3. J lost 4 bases, V lost 4 bases, and 25 bases had no gene match. CDR3 bases: TGCGCCAGCAGCCGCACGGCGACAGGGATCAGAATCGGGGCGACCACTGAAGCTTTCTTT. It codes for CASSRTATGIRIGATTEAFF.

The chain combines TRBV13 with TRBJ1-4; 9 bases are a match to TRBD1. Germline CDR1 and CDR2: PRHDT and FYEKMQ (reference sequence). The ends lost 5 bases at V and 3 bases at J; junction bases unmatched: 4. The CDR3 totals 15 residues. CDR3 DNA: TGTGCCAGCAGCCGACAGGGGGAAGCTAATGAAAAACTGTTTTTT. Its translation is CASSRQGEANEKLFF.

The genes are TRBV28 and TRBJ2-7, with TRBD1 matching over 8 bases. The CDR3 is made up of 15 amino acids. With V trimmed by 7 bases and J by 4 bases, 12 bases remained unmatched. Germline values: CDR1 MDHEN, CDR2 SYDVKM. CDR3 DNA: TGTGCCAGCACCCAGTTGGGCAGGGGGCGGTACGAGCAGTACTTC. Translation gives CASTQLGRGRYEQYF. Filled out from reference TRBV28 and TRBJ2-7, the complete variable domain reads DVKVTQSSRYLVKRTGEKVFLECVQDMDHENMFWYRQDPGLGLRLIYFSYDVKMKEKGDIPEGYSVSREKKERFSLILESASTNQTSMYLCASTQLGRGRYEQYFGPGTRLTVT.

This chain links TRBV21-1 with TRBJ2-7; no DNA check was done on the table's D call, TRBD1. TRBV21-1 is a documented pseudogene. This CDR3 is 14 amino acids long. In nucleotides, the CDR3 is TGTGCCAGCAGCAAAGACAGGGGGGGCTACGAGCAGTACTTC. Translation: CASSKDRGGYEQYF.

This clone appeared a few times. The chain is built from TRBV5-4 and TRBJ2-2; D may be TRBD1 (5 bases). Per the germline V gene, CDR1 is SGHNT and CDR2 is YYREEE (reference sequence). The germline V and J ends were trimmed by 2 bases and 6 bases, with 14 bases remaining between them. The CDR3 runs to 15 residues. CDR3 DNA: TGTGCCAGCAGCTTTTCGGGCAGGGAAGCCGGGGAGCTGTTTTTT. Protein: CASSFSGREAGELFF.

The chain has TRBV6-5 and TRBJ1-2; TRBD1 agrees at 7 bases. V lost 6 bases to trimming and J lost 1 base; unmatched junction nucleotides: 5. The CDR3 runs 14 residues. CDR1 and CDR2 from the germline V gene are MNHEY and SVGAGI. Here the CDR3 reads CASRVRDSNYGYTF. CDR3 nucleotides: TGTGCCAGCAGGGTCCGGGACAGTAACTATGGCTACACCTTC.